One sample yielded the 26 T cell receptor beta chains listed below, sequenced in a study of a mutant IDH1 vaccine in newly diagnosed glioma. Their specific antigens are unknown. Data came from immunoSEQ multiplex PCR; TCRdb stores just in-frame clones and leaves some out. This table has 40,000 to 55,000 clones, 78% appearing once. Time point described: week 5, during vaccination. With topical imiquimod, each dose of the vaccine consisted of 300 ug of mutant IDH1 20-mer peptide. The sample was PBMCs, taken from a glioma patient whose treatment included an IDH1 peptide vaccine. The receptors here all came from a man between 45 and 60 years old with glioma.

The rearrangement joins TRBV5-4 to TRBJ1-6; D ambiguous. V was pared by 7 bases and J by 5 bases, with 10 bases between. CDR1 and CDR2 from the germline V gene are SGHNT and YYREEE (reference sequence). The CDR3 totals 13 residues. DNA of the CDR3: TGTGCCAGCGGTGGACGGAATAATTCACCCCTCCACTTT. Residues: CASGGRNNSPLHF.

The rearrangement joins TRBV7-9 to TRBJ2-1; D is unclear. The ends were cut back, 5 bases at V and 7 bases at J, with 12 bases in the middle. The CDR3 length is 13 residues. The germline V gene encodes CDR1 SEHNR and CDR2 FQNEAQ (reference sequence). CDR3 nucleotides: TGTGCCAGCAGCCAACCGCCCTCAAATGAGCAGTTCTTC. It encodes CASSQPPSNEQFF. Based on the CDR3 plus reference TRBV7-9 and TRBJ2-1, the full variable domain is DTGVSQNPRHKITKRGQNVTFRCDPISEHNRLYWYRQTLGQGPEFLTYFQNEAQLEKSRLLSDRFSAERPKGSFSTLEIQRTEQGDSAMYLCASSQPPSNEQFFGPGTRLTVL.

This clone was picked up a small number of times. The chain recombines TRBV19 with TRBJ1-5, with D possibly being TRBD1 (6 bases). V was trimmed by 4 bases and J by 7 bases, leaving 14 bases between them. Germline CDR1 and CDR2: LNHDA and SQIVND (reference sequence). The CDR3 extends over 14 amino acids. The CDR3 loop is CASSTTGQGQPQHF. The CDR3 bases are TGTGCCAGTAGTACCACAGGGCAGGGGCAGCCCCAGCATTTT.

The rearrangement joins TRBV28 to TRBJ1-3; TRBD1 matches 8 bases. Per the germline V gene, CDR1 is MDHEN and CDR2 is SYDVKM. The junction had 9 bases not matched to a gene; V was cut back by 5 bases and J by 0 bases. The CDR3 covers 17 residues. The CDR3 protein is CASSLDRASFSGNTIYF. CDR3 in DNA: TGTGCCAGCAGTCTGGACAGGGCCTCTTTCTCTGGAAACACCATATATTTT.

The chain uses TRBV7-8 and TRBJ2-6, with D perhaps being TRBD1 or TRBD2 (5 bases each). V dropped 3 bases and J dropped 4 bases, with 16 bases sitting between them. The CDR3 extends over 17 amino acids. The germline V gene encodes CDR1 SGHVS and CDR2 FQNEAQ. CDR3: CASSFRGPLEGANVLTF. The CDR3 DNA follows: TGTGCCAGCAGCTTTCGGGGCCCTCTGGAAGGGGCCAACGTCCTGACTTTC. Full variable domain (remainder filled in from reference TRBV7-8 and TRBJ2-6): GAGVSQSPRYKVAKRGQDVALRCDPISGHVSLFWYQQALGQGPEFLTYFQNEAQLDKSGLPSDRFFAERPEGSVSTLKIQRTQQEDSAVYLCASSFRGPLEGANVLTFGAGSRLTVL.

The CDR3 DNA sequence: TGCGCCAGCAGCCAGACTCGGGACAGGTGGTACACCGGGGAGCTGTTTTTT. It is translated as CASSQTRDRWYTGELFF. V and J are TRBV4-1 and TRBJ2-2; 8 bases match TRBD1. Germline CDR1 and CDR2: MGHRA and YSYEKL. J was trimmed by 3 bases and V by 3 bases; bases with no gene match: 9. The CDR3 length is 17 residues.

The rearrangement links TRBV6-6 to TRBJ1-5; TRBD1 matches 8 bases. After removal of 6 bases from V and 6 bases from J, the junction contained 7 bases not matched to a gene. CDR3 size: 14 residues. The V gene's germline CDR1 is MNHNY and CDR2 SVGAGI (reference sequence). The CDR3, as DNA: TGTGCCAGCAGGGGTCAGGGGGCATCTCAGCCCCAGCATTTT. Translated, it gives CASRGQGASQPQHF.

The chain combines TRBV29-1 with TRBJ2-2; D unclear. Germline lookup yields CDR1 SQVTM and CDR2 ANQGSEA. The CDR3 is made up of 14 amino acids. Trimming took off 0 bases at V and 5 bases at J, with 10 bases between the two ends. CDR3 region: CSVEELADTGELFF. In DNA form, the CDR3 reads TGCAGCGTTGAAGAACTGGCGGATACCGGGGAGCTGTTTTTT.

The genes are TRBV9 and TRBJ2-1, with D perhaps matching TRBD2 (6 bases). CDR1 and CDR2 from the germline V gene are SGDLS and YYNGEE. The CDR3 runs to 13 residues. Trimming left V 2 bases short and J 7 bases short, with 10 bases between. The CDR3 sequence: CASSVWEENEQFF. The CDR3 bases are TGTGCCAGCAGCGTTTGGGAGGAAAATGAGCAGTTCTTC.

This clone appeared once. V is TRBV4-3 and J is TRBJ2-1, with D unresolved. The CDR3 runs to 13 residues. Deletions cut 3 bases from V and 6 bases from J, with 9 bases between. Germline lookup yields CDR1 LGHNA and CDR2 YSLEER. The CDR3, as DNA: TGCGCCAGCAGCCAGCGCACTTTCAATGAGCAGTTCTTC. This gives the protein CASSQRTFNEQFF.

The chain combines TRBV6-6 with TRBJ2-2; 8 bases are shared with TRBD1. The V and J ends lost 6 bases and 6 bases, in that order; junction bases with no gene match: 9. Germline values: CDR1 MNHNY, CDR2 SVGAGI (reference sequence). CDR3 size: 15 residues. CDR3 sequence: CASRTPGGLPGELFF. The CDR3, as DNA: TGTGCCAGCAGGACCCCAGGGGGCCTCCCCGGGGAGCTGTTTTTT.

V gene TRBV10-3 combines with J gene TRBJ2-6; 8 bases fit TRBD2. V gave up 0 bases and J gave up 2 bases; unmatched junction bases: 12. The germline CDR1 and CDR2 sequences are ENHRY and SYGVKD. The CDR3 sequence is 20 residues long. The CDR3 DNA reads TGTGCCATCAGTGAGTCGACTGGGTGGTTCGGGGGGGCTGGGGCCAACGTCCTGACTTTC. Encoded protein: CAISESTGWFGGAGANVLTF.

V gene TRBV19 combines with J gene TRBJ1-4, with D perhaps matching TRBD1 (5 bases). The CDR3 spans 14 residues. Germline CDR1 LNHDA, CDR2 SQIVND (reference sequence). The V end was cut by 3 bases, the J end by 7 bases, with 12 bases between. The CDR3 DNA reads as TGTGCCAGTAGTATTGGGGCAGGGCGTGAAAAACTGTTTTTT. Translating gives CASSIGAGREKLFF.

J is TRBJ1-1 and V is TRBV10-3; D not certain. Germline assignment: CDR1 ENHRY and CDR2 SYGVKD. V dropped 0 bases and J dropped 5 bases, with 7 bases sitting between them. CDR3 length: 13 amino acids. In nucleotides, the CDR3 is TGTGCCATCAGTGAGTCGAGTGGGACTGAAGCTTTCTTT. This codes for CAISESSGTEAFF.

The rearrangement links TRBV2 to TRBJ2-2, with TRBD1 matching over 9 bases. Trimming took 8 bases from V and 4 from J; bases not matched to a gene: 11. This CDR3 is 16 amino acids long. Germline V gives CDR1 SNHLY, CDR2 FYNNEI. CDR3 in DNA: TGTGCCAGCTTCCGGGACAGGGCTTCGAGCACCGGGGAGCTGTTTTTT. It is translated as CASFRDRASSTGELFF.

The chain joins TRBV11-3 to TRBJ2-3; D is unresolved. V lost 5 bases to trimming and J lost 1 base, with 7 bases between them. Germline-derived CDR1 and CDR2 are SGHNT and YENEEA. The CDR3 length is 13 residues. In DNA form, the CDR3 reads TGTGCCAGCAGCGACTCTGGCACAGATACGCAGTATTTT. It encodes CASSDSGTDTQYF.

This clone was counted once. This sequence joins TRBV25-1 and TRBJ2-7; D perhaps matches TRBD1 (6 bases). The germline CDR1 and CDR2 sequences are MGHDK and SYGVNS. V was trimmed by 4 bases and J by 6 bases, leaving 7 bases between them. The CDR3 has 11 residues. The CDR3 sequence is CASSGTVEQYF. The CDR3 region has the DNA TGTGCCAGCAGTGGGACAGTCGAGCAGTACTTC.

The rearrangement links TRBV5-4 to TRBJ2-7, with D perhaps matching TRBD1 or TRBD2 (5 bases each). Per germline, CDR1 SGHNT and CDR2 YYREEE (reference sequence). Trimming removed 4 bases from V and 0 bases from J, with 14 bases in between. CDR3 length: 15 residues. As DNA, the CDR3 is TGTGCCAGCAGCCGTTGGGGGACGGGCTCCTACGAGCAGTACTTC. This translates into CASSRWGTGSYEQYF.

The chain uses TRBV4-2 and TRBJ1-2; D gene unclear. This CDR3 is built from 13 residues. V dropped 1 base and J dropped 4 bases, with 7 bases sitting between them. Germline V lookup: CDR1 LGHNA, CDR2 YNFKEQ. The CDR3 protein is CASSQVEVYGYTF. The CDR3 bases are TGTGCCAGCAGCCAAGTGGAGGTCTATGGCTACACCTTC.

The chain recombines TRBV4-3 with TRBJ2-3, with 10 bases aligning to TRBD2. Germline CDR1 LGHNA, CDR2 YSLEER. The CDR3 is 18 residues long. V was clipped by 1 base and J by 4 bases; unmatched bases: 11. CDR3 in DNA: TGCGCCAGCAGCCAAGGCCCGCCTAGCGGGGGTAGGGCAGATACGCAGTATTTT. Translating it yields CASSQGPPSGGRADTQYF.

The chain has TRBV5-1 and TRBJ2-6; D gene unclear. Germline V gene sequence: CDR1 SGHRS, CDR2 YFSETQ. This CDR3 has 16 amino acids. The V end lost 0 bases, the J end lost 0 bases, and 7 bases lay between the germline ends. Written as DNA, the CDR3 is TGCGCCAGCAGCTTGGAGGGCAACTCTGGGGCCAACGTCCTGACTTTC. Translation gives CASSLEGNSGANVLTF.

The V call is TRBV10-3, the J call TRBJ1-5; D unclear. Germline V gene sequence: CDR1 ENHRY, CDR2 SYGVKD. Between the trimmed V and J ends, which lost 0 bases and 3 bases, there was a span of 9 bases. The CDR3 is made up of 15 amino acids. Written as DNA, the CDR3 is TGTGCCATCAGTGAGTCTAGGCAGGACAATCAGCCCCAGCATTTT. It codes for CAISESRQDNQPQHF.

The CDR3 is CASSFGTTYGYTF. DNA for the CDR3: TGCGCCAGCAGCTTTGGGACGACTTACGGCTACACCTTC. J is TRBJ1-2 and V is TRBV5-1; D is possibly TRBD1 (5 bases). Germline CDR1 reads SGHRS; CDR2 reads YFSETQ. Trimming stripped 2 bases from V and 8 bases from J, with 13 bases between. The CDR3 has 13 amino acids.

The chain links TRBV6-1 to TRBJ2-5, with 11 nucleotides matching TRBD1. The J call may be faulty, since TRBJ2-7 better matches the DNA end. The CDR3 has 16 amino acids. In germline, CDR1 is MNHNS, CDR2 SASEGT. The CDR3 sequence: CASSEIGQGARNEQYF. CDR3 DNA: TGTGCCAGCAGTGAAATTGGACAGGGGGCGAGGAACGAGCAGTACTTC.

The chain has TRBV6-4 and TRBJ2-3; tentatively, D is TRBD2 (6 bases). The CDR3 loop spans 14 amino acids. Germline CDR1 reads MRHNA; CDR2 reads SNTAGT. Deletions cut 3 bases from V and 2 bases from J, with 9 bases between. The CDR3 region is CASSESGVTDTQYF. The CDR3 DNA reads TGTGCCAGCAGTGAGTCGGGGGTCACAGATACGCAGTATTTT.

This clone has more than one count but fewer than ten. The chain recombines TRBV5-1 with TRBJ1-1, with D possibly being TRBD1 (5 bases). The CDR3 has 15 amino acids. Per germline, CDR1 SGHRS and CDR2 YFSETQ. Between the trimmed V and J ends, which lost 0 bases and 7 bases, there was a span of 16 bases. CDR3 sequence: CASSLGGTSVDEAFF. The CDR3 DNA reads TGCGCCAGCAGCTTGGGAGGGACGAGCGTCGATGAAGCTTTCTTT.